This T cell receptor (beta chain) was recorded in a study of CD8+ T cells in alopecia areata. Study-wide background: The protocol delivered tofacitinib for 6 to 18 months, then withdrew it for 6 months. The percentage of affected scalp area served as the score of severity for treated patients.

This clone was seen a handful of times. What it binds is unknown. Extraction and reverse transcription of RNA yielded cDNA as the sequencing template. The method was immunoSEQ multiplex PCR; TCRdb's version includes in-frame clones alone and lacks a portion of them. Seen here are some 170,000 clones, about 54% observed once, and the top ten hold under 20%. Treatment noted: oral pan-JAK inhibitor, 5-10 mg twice daily. Sorting separated CD4+ and CD8+ T cells out of PBMCs. The germline V gene has CDR1 SNHLY and CDR2 FYNNEI. V lost 1 base and J lost 0, with 3 bases in between. CDR3 length equals 13 residues. General observations from the study: Many expanded lesional clones persisted in scalp and blood during tofacitinib treatment.

The receptor was isolated from a human donor with alopecia areata. V gene TRBV2 combines with J gene TRBJ1-1, with no clear D. This specimen consisted of CD4+ T cells sorted from blood, obtained between weeks 55 and 65, from a patient treated with tofacitinib. The CDR3 is CASSEEVNTEAFF. The DNA for the CDR3 is TGTGCCAGCAGTGAAGAGGTGAACACTGAAGCTTTCTTT.